The text below deals with one T cell receptor beta chain. The protocol was immunoSEQ multiplex PCR, while the TCRdb copy is restricted to in-frame clones and leaves out a portion. This sample has approximately 97,000 clones, with about 95% found just once. This record belongs to a study of cytomegalovirus exposure and HLA in healthy donors. Unmatched junction bases numbered 5, after V lost 3 bases and J lost 7 bases. The V gene's germline CDR1 is SGDLS and CDR2 YYNGEE. The length of the CDR3 is 14 residues. Sequencing was performed on PBMCs. The sequence came from a woman between 18 and 29 years old in good health and CMV-seronegative. This chain links TRBV9 with TRBJ2-3; 10 nucleotides line up with TRBD2. CDR3 residues: CASSGAGGRNTQYF. The DNA of the CDR3 is TGTGCCAGCAGCGGAGCGGGGGGGAGGAATACGCAGTATTTT.